Listed below are T cell receptor beta chains from one sample, sequenced in a study of OX40 agonist ivuxolimab in advanced cancers. This table comes from immunoSEQ multiplex PCR, and its TCRdb copy is limited to in-frame clones, with some not included. The sample includes around 69,000 clones, over 75% of them seen just once. This specimen was CD4+ or CD8+ T cells sorted from blood, taken in a trial of the OX40 agonist ivuxolimab. The receptors were gathered from an adult with an advanced solid tumor such as melanoma, head and neck, liver or kidney cancer. Each CDR3 is given with its conserved first and last residue. Each record gives: clone size, J gene, D gene, V gene, CDR3 DNA, CDR3 protein. D genes are given only for firm matches. Where a row states a size, it is once, few, many or the class of an expanded clone; other rows omit it.

clone_size: .
j_call: TRBJ1-5
d_call: .
v_call: TRBV7-9
cdr3_nt: TGTGCCAGCAGCTTAGGACAGGCTAGCAATCAGCCCCAGCATTTT
cdr3_aa: CASSLGQASNQPQHF

clone_size: once
j_call: TRBJ2-1
d_call: TRBD2
v_call: TRBV30
cdr3_nt: TGTGCCTGGAGTCCCCCCGGGCGGGAGGGCCTCCCCTTCTTC
cdr3_aa: CAWSPPGREGLPFF

clone_size: .
j_call: TRBJ2-1
d_call: .
v_call: TRBV6-5
cdr3_nt: TGTGCCAGCCGCCCCGGGATAGCTAGGGATGAGCAGTTCTTC
cdr3_aa: CASRPGIARDEQFF

clone_size: .
j_call: TRBJ1-3
d_call: .
v_call: TRBV21-1
cdr3_nt: TGTGCCAGCAGCAAACATACAGGGAGCTCTGGAAACACCATATATTTT
cdr3_aa: CASSKHTGSSGNTIYF

clone_size: few
j_call: TRBJ2-1
d_call: TRBD1
v_call: TRBV4-3
cdr3_nt: TGCGCCAGCAGCCAGGGGACAGGGGGCAAGATCAATGAGCAGTTCTTC
cdr3_aa: CASSQGTGGKINEQFF

clone_size: .
j_call: TRBJ1-1
d_call: .
v_call: TRBV7-2
cdr3_nt: TGTGCCAGCAGCTCGGGAGCCGGGACCTGGAGGGTTGAAGCTTTCTTT
cdr3_aa: CASSSGAGTWRVEAFF

clone_size: .
j_call: TRBJ1-5
d_call: .
v_call: TRBV7-3
cdr3_nt: TGTGCCAGCAGCCCGGACGGGAGCAATCAGCCCCAGCATTTT
cdr3_aa: CASSPDGSNQPQHF

clone_size: .
j_call: TRBJ1-5
d_call: .
v_call: TRBV2
cdr3_nt: TGTGCCAGCAGAGAAAACCAGGGTAATCAGCCCCAGCATTTT
cdr3_aa: CASRENQGNQPQHF

clone_size: .
j_call: TRBJ1-1
d_call: .
v_call: TRBV7-9
cdr3_nt: TGTGCCAGCAGCTTATTCGGAGATGAAGCTTTCTTT
cdr3_aa: CASSLFGDEAFF

clone_size: .
j_call: TRBJ1-3
d_call: .
v_call: TRBV5-4
cdr3_nt: TGTGCCAGCAGCTTAGGACGTAGCAGCTCTGGAAACACCATATATTTT
cdr3_aa: CASSLGRSSSGNTIYF

clone_size: .
j_call: TRBJ1-2
d_call: .
v_call: TRBV6-5
cdr3_nt: TGTGCCAGCGTAAAGGGAGGGGGGAGCGGGTATGGCTACACCTTC
cdr3_aa: CASVKGGGSGYGYTF

clone_size: .
j_call: TRBJ2-5
d_call: .
v_call: TRBV9
cdr3_nt: TGTGCCAGCAGCCCCTTGATGGGATTGGAGGTGGAGACCCAGTACTTC
cdr3_aa: CASSPLMGLEVETQYF

clone_size: .
j_call: TRBJ2-7
d_call: .
v_call: TRBV4-1
cdr3_nt: TGCGCCAGCAGCCAAGATATGGGCACTCAGTACTTC
cdr3_aa: CASSQDMGTQYF

clone_size: .
j_call: TRBJ1-2
d_call: TRBD1
v_call: TRBV11-2
cdr3_nt: TGTGCCAGCAGATATGACAGGGGATATGGCTACACCTTC
cdr3_aa: CASRYDRGYGYTF

clone_size: once
j_call: TRBJ2-2
d_call: TRBD2
v_call: TRBV18
cdr3_nt: TGTGCCAGCTCACCCGGGACTAGCTGGGTCACCGGGGAGCTGTTTTTT
cdr3_aa: CASSPGTSWVTGELFF

clone_size: .
j_call: TRBJ1-1
d_call: TRBD1
v_call: TRBV4-3
cdr3_nt: TGCGCCAGCAGCCAGAATCTTCAGGGGGGGAACACTGAAGCTTTCTTT
cdr3_aa: CASSQNLQGGNTEAFF

clone_size: .
j_call: TRBJ2-3
d_call: TRBD1
v_call: TRBV7-9
cdr3_nt: TGTGCCAGCAGTTCAGGACAGGGTGCACGCACAGATACGCAGTATTTT
cdr3_aa: CASSSGQGARTDTQYF

clone_size: .
j_call: TRBJ2-1
d_call: TRBD1
v_call: TRBV18
cdr3_nt: TGTGCCAGCTCACCCCTTGTCCTACGGACAGGGGGGGCTTACAATGAGCAGTTCTTC
cdr3_aa: CASSPLVLRTGGAYNEQFF

clone_size: .
j_call: TRBJ2-2
d_call: .
v_call: TRBV7-3
cdr3_nt: TGTGCCAGCAGCTTAACCCGCGACCAATCCACCGGGGAGCTGTTTTTT
cdr3_aa: CASSLTRDQSTGELFF

clone_size: once
j_call: TRBJ1-1
d_call: TRBD1
v_call: TRBV29-1
cdr3_nt: TGCAGCGCCACCCCAGGGGGCACTGAAGCTTTCTTT
cdr3_aa: CSATPGGTEAFF

clone_size: few
j_call: TRBJ2-3
d_call: .
v_call: TRBV7-8
cdr3_nt: TGTGCCAGCAGCTTAGGGCAGGGGACTAGCACAGATACGCAGTATTTT
cdr3_aa: CASSLGQGTSTDTQYF

clone_size: .
j_call: TRBJ2-7
d_call: .
v_call: TRBV10-3
cdr3_nt: TGTGCCATCAGTGAGGCGAGCCACGAGCAGTACTTC
cdr3_aa: CAISEASHEQYF

clone_size: .
j_call: TRBJ2-1
d_call: TRBD2
v_call: TRBV6-5
cdr3_nt: TGTGCCAGCAGTTACCAAAGCGGGAGCTTCCGCAATGAGCAGTTCTTC
cdr3_aa: CASSYQSGSFRNEQFF

clone_size: .
j_call: TRBJ1-1
d_call: .
v_call: TRBV7-8
cdr3_nt: TGTGCCAGCAGTCGCGAAACCAGGGGATCCACTGAAGCTTTCTTT
cdr3_aa: CASSRETRGSTEAFF

clone_size: once
j_call: TRBJ2-5
d_call: TRBD1
v_call: TRBV7-8
cdr3_nt: TGTGCCAGCAGCCCGACAGGGAATACGAAAGAGACCCAGTACTTC
cdr3_aa: CASSPTGNTKETQYF

clone_size: few
j_call: TRBJ1-1
d_call: .
v_call: TRBV4-2
cdr3_nt: TGTGCCAGCAGCCAAGAAATCATCCGGGGGGCTTTCTTT
cdr3_aa: CASSQEIIRGAFF

clone_size: .
j_call: TRBJ1-5
d_call: TRBD1
v_call: TRBV27
cdr3_nt: TGTGCCAGCAGTTTATCTAGTGGAGGGGGCAGGCCCCTATCTTGGGAGCCCCAGCATTTT
cdr3_aa: CASSLSSGGGRPLSWEPQHF

clone_size: once
j_call: TRBJ1-2
d_call: .
v_call: TRBV7-2
cdr3_nt: TGTGCCAGCAGCTTAGTGTTCCGGGATAACTATGGCTACACCTTC
cdr3_aa: CASSLVFRDNYGYTF

clone_size: .
j_call: TRBJ2-6
d_call: .
v_call: TRBV18
cdr3_nt: TGTGCCAGCTCACCGCCCAGATCTGGGGCCAACGTCCTGACTTTC
cdr3_aa: CASSPPRSGANVLTF

clone_size: .
j_call: TRBJ1-4
d_call: .
v_call: TRBV6-1
cdr3_nt: TGTGCCAGCAGTGAAGCGGTCAAGGAAAAACTGTTTTTT
cdr3_aa: CASSEAVKEKLFF

clone_size: .
j_call: TRBJ1-1
d_call: .
v_call: TRBV7-3
cdr3_nt: TGTGCCAGCAGCTTGGGCGACAGGAAGAACACTGAAGCTTTCTTT
cdr3_aa: CASSLGDRKNTEAFF

clone_size: once
j_call: TRBJ2-2
d_call: .
v_call: TRBV10-3
cdr3_nt: TGTGCCATCAGTGTAGGGGACACCGGGGAGCTGTTTTTT
cdr3_aa: CAISVGDTGELFF

clone_size: .
j_call: TRBJ1-2
d_call: .
v_call: TRBV7-2
cdr3_nt: TGTGCCAGCCTTCGGGACGGAAACTATGGCTACACCTTC
cdr3_aa: CASLRDGNYGYTF

clone_size: .
j_call: TRBJ1-5
d_call: TRBD1
v_call: TRBV7-2
cdr3_nt: TGTGCCAGCAGCTATGACAGGGGGAGTCAGCCCCAGCATTTT
cdr3_aa: CASSYDRGSQPQHF

clone_size: .
j_call: TRBJ1-3
d_call: .
v_call: TRBV19
cdr3_nt: TGTGCCAGTAGTATGGTAGACTCTGGAAACACCATATATTTT
cdr3_aa: CASSMVDSGNTIYF

clone_size: few
j_call: TRBJ2-2
d_call: TRBD1
v_call: TRBV11-2
cdr3_nt: TGTGCCAGCAGACACCTCCGGGGACAGTACACCGGGGAGCTGTTTTTT
cdr3_aa: CASRHLRGQYTGELFF

clone_size: .
j_call: TRBJ2-7
d_call: .
v_call: TRBV19
cdr3_nt: TGTGCCAGCATTGACTTGATTAGCGGCAGCCGGCACGAGCAGTACTTC
cdr3_aa: CASIDLISGSRHEQYF

clone_size: .
j_call: TRBJ2-5
d_call: TRBD1
v_call: TRBV28
cdr3_nt: TGTGCCAGCAGTCTGGACAGGGGGCGAATGTTGACCCAGTACTTC
cdr3_aa: CASSLDRGRMLTQYF

clone_size: .
j_call: TRBJ1-3
d_call: TRBD1
v_call: TRBV30
cdr3_nt: TGTGCCTGGGTCCTCCTCCACGGGACAGGCCCTAATGGAAACACCATATATTTT
cdr3_aa: CAWVLLHGTGPNGNTIYF

clone_size: few
j_call: TRBJ1-1
d_call: TRBD1
v_call: TRBV19
cdr3_nt: TGTGCCAGTAGTATGACAGGGGCCATGAACACTGAAGCTTTCTTT
cdr3_aa: CASSMTGAMNTEAFF

clone_size: .
j_call: TRBJ1-1
d_call: TRBD1
v_call: TRBV6-4
cdr3_nt: TGTGCCAGCAGTTTGACAGGGGACAGGACTGAAGCTTTCTTT
cdr3_aa: CASSLTGDRTEAFF

clone_size: .
j_call: TRBJ2-7
d_call: .
v_call: TRBV21-1
cdr3_nt: TGTGCCAGCAGCCCTCACCCAGTACCAGCGTACTTC
cdr3_aa: CASSPHPVPAYF

clone_size: .
j_call: TRBJ2-3
d_call: .
v_call: TRBV6-4
cdr3_nt: TGTGCCAGCAGCGCCGGGACTAGCACAGATACGCAGTATTTT
cdr3_aa: CASSAGTSTDTQYF

clone_size: once
j_call: TRBJ1-2
d_call: .
v_call: TRBV5-1
cdr3_nt: TGCGCCAGCAGCTCTGAACCGACTCCACGGTATGGCTACACCTTC
cdr3_aa: CASSSEPTPRYGYTF

clone_size: .
j_call: TRBJ2-7
d_call: TRBD2
v_call: TRBV19
cdr3_nt: TGTGCCAGTAGGGGGCTAGCGGGACACGAGCGGTACTTC
cdr3_aa: CASRGLAGHERYF

clone_size: once
j_call: TRBJ1-2
d_call: TRBD1
v_call: TRBV28
cdr3_nt: TGTGCCAGCAGCTGGACAGGGACATATGGCTACACCTTC
cdr3_aa: CASSWTGTYGYTF

clone_size: .
j_call: TRBJ2-5
d_call: .
v_call: TRBV2
cdr3_nt: TGTGCCAGCAGTGATAGACCCTCCCTTTTCGGGGATGGGGTGACCCAGTACTTC
cdr3_aa: CASSDRPSLFGDGVTQYF

clone_size: .
j_call: TRBJ1-1
d_call: .
v_call: TRBV6-6
cdr3_nt: TGTGCCAGCAGTAGTCAGGGGAGGACTGAAGCTTTCTTT
cdr3_aa: CASSSQGRTEAFF

clone_size: few
j_call: TRBJ2-7
d_call: TRBD2
v_call: TRBV27
cdr3_nt: TGTGCCAGCAGGGCTAGCGGGACCTACGAGCAGTACTTC
cdr3_aa: CASRASGTYEQYF

clone_size: medium-sized
j_call: TRBJ2-2
d_call: .
v_call: TRBV7-3
cdr3_nt: TGTGCCAGCAGCCCCCAACCGGGGGCTGGCGGGGAGCTGTTTTTT
cdr3_aa: CASSPQPGAGGELFF

clone_size: once
j_call: TRBJ1-2
d_call: .
v_call: TRBV2
cdr3_nt: TGTGCCGCCCGGACAGACGGGCATGGCTACACCTTC
cdr3_aa: CAARTDGHGYTF

clone_size: .
j_call: TRBJ1-5
d_call: .
v_call: TRBV19
cdr3_nt: TGTGCCAGTAGTAGACAGGGCAATCAGCCCCAGCATTTT
cdr3_aa: CASSRQGNQPQHF